The clone carrying this T cell receptor (beta chain) was counted at least ten times. The source of the sample is a study of identical twins. TCRdb reanalysed the 5' RACE reads using MiXCR and keeps one entry per CDR3 protein. The sample lists 570,000 or so distinct CDR3 sequences, more than 9% occurring once. CDR1 is SGHRS, CDR2 YFSETQ, per germline. V lost 0 bases and J 3 bases, leaving 13 bases between the germline ends. This CDR3 has 16 amino acids. This sample also belongs to another study, concerning yellow fever vaccine responses in identical twins.

This rearrangement joins TRBV5-1 to TRBJ2-1; D not certain. Sequences were obtained from PBMCs. This sequence was found in a woman under 30 in good health. CDR3: CASSLDLDSVYNEQFF. The CDR3 region has the DNA TGCGCCAGCAGCTTGGATCTGGATTCGGTCTACAATGAGCAGTTCTTC.